The T cell receptor (beta chain) under discussion was sequenced for a study of Tregs in tolerant kidney transplant recipients. In its sample, this clone was seen once. Antigen: not known. Study observations and caveats: The small number of patients limits these findings pending further validation.

Germline V gene data show CDR1 as MNHEY and CDR2 as SMNVEV (reference sequence). The V end lost 5 bases, the J end lost 1 base, and 12 bases lay between the germline ends. The CDR3 is made up of 14 amino acids. Clones were sequenced by immunoSEQ multiplex PCR, and TCRdb holds only the in-frame ones, with some missing. Of roughly 250,000 clones listed, roughly 80% are singletons. The receptor's source is a human donor in good health. The chain is built from TRBV27 and TRBJ2-7, with D unresolved. Source material: CD4+ T cells from blood. CDR3 sequence reads: CASSGRADSYEQYF. Written as DNA, the CDR3 is TGTGCCAGCAGTGGAAGGGCAGATTCCTACGAGCAGTACTTC.